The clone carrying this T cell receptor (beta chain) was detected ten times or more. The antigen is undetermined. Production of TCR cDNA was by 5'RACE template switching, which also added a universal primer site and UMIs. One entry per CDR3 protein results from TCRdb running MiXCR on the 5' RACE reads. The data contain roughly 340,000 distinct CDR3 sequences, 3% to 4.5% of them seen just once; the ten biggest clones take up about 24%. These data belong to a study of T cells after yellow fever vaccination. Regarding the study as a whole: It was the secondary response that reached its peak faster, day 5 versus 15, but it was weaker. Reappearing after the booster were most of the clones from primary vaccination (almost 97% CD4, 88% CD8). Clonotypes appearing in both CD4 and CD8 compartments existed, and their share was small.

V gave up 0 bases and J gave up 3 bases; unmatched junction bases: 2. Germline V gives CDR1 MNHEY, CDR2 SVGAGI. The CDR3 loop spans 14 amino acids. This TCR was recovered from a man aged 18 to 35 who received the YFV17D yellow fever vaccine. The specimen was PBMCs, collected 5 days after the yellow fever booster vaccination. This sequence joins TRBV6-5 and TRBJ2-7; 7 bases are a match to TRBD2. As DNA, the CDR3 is TGTGCCAGCAGTTACTCAGGACTAGTCTACGAGCAGTACTTC. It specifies CASSYSGLVYEQYF.